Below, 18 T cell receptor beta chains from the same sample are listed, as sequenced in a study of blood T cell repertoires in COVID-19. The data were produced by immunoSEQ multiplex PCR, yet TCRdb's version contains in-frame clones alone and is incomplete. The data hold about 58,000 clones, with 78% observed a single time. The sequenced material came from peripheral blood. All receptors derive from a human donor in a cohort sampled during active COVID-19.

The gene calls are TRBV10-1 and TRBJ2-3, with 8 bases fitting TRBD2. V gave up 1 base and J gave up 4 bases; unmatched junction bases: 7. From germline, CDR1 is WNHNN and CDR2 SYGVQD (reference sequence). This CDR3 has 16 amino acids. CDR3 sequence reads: CASSEFPSGFSDTQYF. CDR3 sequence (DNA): TGCGCCAGCAGTGAGTTCCCTAGCGGGTTTTCAGATACGCAGTATTTT.

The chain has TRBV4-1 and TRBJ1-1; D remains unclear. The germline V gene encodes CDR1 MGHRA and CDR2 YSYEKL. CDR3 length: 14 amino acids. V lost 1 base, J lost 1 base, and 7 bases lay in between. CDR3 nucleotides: TGCGCCAGCAGCCAAGTTCCGGGGAACACTGAAGCTTTCTTT. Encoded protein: CASSQVPGNTEAFF.

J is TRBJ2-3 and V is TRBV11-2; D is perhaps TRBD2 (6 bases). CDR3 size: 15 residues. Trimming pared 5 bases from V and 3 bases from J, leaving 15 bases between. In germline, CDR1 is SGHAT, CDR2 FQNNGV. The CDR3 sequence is CASSHELAPTDTQYF. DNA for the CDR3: TGTGCCAGCAGCCACGAACTAGCCCCGACAGATACGCAGTATTTT.

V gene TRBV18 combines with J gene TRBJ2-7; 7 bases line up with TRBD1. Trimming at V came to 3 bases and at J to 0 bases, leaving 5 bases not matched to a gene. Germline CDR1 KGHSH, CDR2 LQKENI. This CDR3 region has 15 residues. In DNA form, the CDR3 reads TGTGCCAGCTCACCGGAGGACAGGTTCTCCTACGAGCAGTACTTC. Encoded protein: CASSPEDRFSYEQYF.

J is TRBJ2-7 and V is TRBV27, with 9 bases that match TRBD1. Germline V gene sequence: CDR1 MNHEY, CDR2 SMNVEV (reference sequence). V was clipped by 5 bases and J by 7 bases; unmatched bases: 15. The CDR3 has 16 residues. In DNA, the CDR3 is TGTGCCAGCAGTCTAACTCCCGGGACAGGGAGAGTAGAGCAGTACTTC. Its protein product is CASSLTPGTGRVEQYF.

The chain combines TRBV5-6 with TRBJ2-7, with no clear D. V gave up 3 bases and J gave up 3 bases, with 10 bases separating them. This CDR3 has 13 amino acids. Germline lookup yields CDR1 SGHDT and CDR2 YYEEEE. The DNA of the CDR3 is TGTGCCAGCAGCTACGCCACAATCTACGAGCAGTACTTC. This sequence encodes CASSYATIYEQYF.

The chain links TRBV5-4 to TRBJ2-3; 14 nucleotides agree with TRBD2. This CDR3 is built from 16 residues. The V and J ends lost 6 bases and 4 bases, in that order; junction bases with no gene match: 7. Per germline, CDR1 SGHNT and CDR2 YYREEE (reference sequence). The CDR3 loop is CASTTPTSGGADTQYF. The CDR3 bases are TGTGCCAGCACCACCCCGACTAGCGGGGGGGCAGATACGCAGTATTTT.

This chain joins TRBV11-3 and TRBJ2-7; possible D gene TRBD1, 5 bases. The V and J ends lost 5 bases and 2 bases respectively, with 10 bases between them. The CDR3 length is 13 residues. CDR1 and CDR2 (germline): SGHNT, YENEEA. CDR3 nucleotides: TGTGCCAGCAGCCCACCGGACACCTACGAGCAGTACTTC. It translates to CASSPPDTYEQYF. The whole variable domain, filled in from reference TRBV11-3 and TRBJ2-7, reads EAGVVQSPRYKIIEKKQPVAFWCNPISGHNTLYWYLQNLGQGPELLIRYENEEAVDDSQLPKDRFSAERLKGVDSTLKIQPAELGDSAVYLCASSPPDTYEQYFGPGTRLTVT.

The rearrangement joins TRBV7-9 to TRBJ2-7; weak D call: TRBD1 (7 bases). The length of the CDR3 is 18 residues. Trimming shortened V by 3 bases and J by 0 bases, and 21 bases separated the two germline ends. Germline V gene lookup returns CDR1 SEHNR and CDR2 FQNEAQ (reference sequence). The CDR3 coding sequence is TGTGCCAGCAGCTTCCACGGAGGGTGGGACAGTCTCTCCTACGAGCAGTACTTC. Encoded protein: CASSFHGGWDSLSYEQYF.

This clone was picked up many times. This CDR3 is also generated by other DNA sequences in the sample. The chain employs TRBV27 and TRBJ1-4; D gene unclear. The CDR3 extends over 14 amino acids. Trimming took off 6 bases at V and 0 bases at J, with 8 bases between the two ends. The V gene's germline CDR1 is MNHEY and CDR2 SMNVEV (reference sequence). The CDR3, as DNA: TGTGCCAGCAGCCTCCGGGCAACTAATGAAAAACTGTTTTTT. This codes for CASSLRATNEKLFF.

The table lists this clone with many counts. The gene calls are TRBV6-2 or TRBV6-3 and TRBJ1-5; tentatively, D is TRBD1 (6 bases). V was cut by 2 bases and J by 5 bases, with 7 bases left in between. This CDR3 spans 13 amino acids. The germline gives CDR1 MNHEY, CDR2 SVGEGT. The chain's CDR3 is CASSYQGHQPQHF. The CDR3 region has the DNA TGTGCCAGCAGTTACCAGGGGCATCAGCCCCAGCATTTT.

CDR3 DNA sequence: TGCGCCAGCAGTGAGTCTGACAGAAGCACAGATACGCAGTATTTT. This codes for CASSESDRSTDTQYF. V gene TRBV10-1 combines with J gene TRBJ2-3, with D possibly matching TRBD1 (5 bases). Trimming took 0 bases from V and 0 from J, leaving 7 bases between them. The CDR3 extends over 15 amino acids. The V gene's germline CDR1 is WNHNN and CDR2 SYGVQD (reference sequence).

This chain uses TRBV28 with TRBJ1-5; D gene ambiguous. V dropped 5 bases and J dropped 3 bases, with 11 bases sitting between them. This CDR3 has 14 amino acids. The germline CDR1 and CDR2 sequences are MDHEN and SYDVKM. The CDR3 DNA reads TGTGCCAGCAGTCCCCCGGGGAACAATCAGCCCCAGCATTTT. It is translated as CASSPPGNNQPQHF.

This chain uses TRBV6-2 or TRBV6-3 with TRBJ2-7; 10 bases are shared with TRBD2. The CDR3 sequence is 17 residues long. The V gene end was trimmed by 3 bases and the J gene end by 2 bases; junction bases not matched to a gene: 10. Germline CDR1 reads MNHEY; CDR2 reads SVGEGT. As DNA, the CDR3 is TGTGCCAGCAGTTATGGGGTAACTAGCGGGACGACCTACGAGCAGTACTTC. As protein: CASSYGVTSGTTYEQYF.

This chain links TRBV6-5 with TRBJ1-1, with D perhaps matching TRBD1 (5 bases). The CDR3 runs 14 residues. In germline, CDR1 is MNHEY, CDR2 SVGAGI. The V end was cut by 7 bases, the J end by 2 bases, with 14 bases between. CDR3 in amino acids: CASTLGGFNTEAFF. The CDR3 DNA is TGTGCCAGCACCCTCGGGGGATTCAACACTGAAGCTTTCTTT.

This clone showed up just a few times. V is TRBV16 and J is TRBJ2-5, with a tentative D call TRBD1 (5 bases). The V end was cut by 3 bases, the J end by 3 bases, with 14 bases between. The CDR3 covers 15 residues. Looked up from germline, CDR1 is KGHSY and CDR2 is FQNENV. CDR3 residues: CASSHRFRAEETQYF. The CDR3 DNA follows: TGTGCCAGCAGCCATCGGTTCAGGGCGGAAGAGACCCAGTACTTC.

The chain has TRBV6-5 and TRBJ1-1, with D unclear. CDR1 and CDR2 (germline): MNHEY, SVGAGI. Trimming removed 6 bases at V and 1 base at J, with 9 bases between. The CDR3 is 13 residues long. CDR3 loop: CASREVQNTEAFF. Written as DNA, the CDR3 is TGTGCCAGCAGGGAGGTACAGAACACTGAAGCTTTCTTT.

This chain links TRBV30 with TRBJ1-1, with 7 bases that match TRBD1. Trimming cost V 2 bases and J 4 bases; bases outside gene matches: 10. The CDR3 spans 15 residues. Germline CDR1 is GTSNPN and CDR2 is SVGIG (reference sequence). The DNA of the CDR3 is TGTGCCTGGAGTTTAACAGGGGAAGGGATCACTGAAGCTTTCTTT. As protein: CAWSLTGEGITEAFF.